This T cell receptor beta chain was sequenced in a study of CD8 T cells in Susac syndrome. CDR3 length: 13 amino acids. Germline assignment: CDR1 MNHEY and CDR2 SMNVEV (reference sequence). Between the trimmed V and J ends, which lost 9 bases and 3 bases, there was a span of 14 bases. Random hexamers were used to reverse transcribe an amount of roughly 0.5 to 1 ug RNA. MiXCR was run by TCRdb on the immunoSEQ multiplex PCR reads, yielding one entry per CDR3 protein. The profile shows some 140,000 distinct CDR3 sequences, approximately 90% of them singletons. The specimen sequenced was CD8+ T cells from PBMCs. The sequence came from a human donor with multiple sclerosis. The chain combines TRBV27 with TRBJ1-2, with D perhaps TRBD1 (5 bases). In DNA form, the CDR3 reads TGTGCCAGTTCTAGGGACGGCCACTATGGCTACACCTTC. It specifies CASSRDGHYGYTF.